These 25 T cell receptor beta chains originate from one sample sequenced in a study of PD-L1 blockade in urothelial cancer. Time point of the sample: peripheral blood 6 weeks after treatment start. TCRdb's copy holds only in-frame clones and misses some; the assay was immunoSEQ multiplex PCR. In the table there are 20,000 to 25,000 clones, under 95% of which are singletons. The specimen comprised PBMCs, sampled around atezolizumab (anti-PD-L1) treatment. The receptors derive from a woman in her sixties or seventies with urothelial cancer.

In this sample, this clone turned up once. The V call is TRBV10-3, the J call TRBJ2-5; 7 nucleotides line up with TRBD1. Trimming removed 0 bases from V and 2 bases from J; junction bases left unmatched: 3. The CDR3 runs 15 residues. Germline V gives CDR1 ENHRY, CDR2 SYGVKD. The CDR3 spells CAISESKGAQETQYF. CDR3 nucleotides: TGTGCCATCAGTGAGTCGAAGGGGGCTCAAGAGACCCAGTACTTC.

The gene calls are TRBV5-1 and TRBJ2-3; 14 bases map to TRBD2. Germline V gives CDR1 SGHRS, CDR2 YFSETQ. The CDR3 runs to 18 residues. After removal of 1 base from V and 4 bases from J, the junction contained 8 bases not matched to a gene. The CDR3 spells CASSLPGTSGRRPDTQYF. For the CDR3, the DNA is TGCGCCAGCAGCTTGCCCGGGACTAGCGGGAGAAGGCCAGATACGCAGTATTTT.

The table lists this clone with a few counts. The V and J genes are TRBV6-5 and TRBJ1-2, with 8 bases aligning to TRBD1. The J segment lost 8 bases and the V segment lost 2 bases, leaving 4 bases of the junction unmatched. This CDR3 spans 13 amino acids. Germline V CDR1 and CDR2: MNHEY, SVGAGI. This CDR3 reads CASSYPGTGGYTF. DNA for the CDR3: TGTGCCAGCAGTTACCCAGGGACAGGAGGCTACACCTTC.

The V call is TRBV6-1, the J call TRBJ2-3; 7 nucleotides match TRBD2. J gave up 4 bases and V 3 bases, and 13 bases lay outside the gene matches. Looked up from germline, CDR1 is MNHNS and CDR2 is SASEGT. The CDR3 is made up of 17 amino acids. CDR3: CASSDQPGGSASDTQYF. In DNA form, the CDR3 reads TGTGCCAGCAGTGATCAACCGGGGGGATCAGCATCAGATACGCAGTATTTT.

This chain links TRBV4-2 with TRBJ2-7; 13 bases match TRBD2. This CDR3 region has 20 residues. V was clipped by 0 bases and J by 0 bases; unmatched bases: 11. CDR1 LGHNA and CDR2 YNFKEQ come from the germline V gene. DNA of the CDR3: TGTGCCAGCAGCCAAGAGAGGGGACTAGCGGGGACCTTGCTCTCCTACGAGCAGTACTTC. Translating it yields CASSQERGLAGTLLSYEQYF.

J is TRBJ2-1 and V is TRBV7-3, with a tentative D call TRBD2 (6 bases). V dropped 1 base and J dropped 3 bases, with 10 bases sitting between them. The CDR3 length is 15 residues. The germline CDR1 and CDR2 sequences are SGHTA and FQGTGA. The CDR3 DNA sequence: TGTGCCAGCAGCTTAATCCCTAGCGTCTACAATGAGCAGTTCTTC. Amino acids: CASSLIPSVYNEQFF.

The chain couples TRBV18 to TRBJ1-5; D unresolved. V was pared by 2 bases and J by 0 bases, with 5 bases between. This CDR3 region has 14 residues. The V gene's germline CDR1 is KGHSH and CDR2 LQKENI. The CDR3 protein is CASSPANSNQPQHF. As DNA, the CDR3 is TGTGCCAGCTCACCAGCGAATAGCAATCAGCCCCAGCATTTT.

In its sample, this clone was seen a few times. CDR3 DNA sequence: TGCGCCAGCAGCCAGACTAGCGGGGCGTTAGATACGCAGTATTTT. Translation gives CASSQTSGALDTQYF. The chain is built from TRBV4-1 and TRBJ2-3, with TRBD2 matching 11 bases. Germline CDR1 MGHRA, CDR2 YSYEKL. This CDR3 comprises 15 residues. V was pared by 3 bases and J by 5 bases, with 4 bases of the junction left unmatched.

V gene TRBV5-1 combines with J gene TRBJ2-7; possible D gene TRBD2, 6 bases. This CDR3 has 14 residues. Per germline, CDR1 SGHRS and CDR2 YFSETQ. Trimming pared 0 bases from V and 7 bases from J, leaving 14 bases between. The CDR3 bases are TGCGCCAGCAGCTTGGTAGTCGGGGGAGGAGAGCAGTACTTC. Translated, it gives CASSLVVGGGEQYF. Full variable domain (rest looked up from reference TRBV5-1 and TRBJ2-7): KAGVTQTPRYLIKTRGQQVTLSCSPISGHRSVSWYQQTPGQGLQFLFEYFSETQRNKGNFPGRFSGRQFSNSRSEMNVSTLELGDSALYLCASSLVVGGGEQYFGPGTRLTVT.

The chain combines TRBV18 with TRBJ2-7, with D maybe TRBD1 (6 bases). The V gene lost 3 bases and the J gene lost 0 bases, with 9 bases spanning the gap. CDR1 and CDR2 (germline): KGHSH, LQKENI. This CDR3 spans 14 amino acids. This CDR3 is CASSPWDISYEQYF. The CDR3 region has the DNA TGTGCCAGCTCACCCTGGGACATCTCCTACGAGCAGTACTTC.

The chain links TRBV27 to TRBJ1-2, with D perhaps matching TRBD1 (5 bases). Per the germline V gene, CDR1 is MNHEY and CDR2 is SMNVEV (reference sequence). The CDR3 has 14 residues. Trimming took 5 bases from V and 2 from J, leaving 12 bases between them. This chain's CDR3 is CASSPQASNYGYTF. The CDR3, as DNA: TGTGCCAGCAGTCCACAGGCTTCCAACTATGGCTACACCTTC.

The gene calls are TRBV19 and TRBJ1-5, with a tentative D call TRBD1 (6 bases). The CDR3 contains 14 residues. The germline gives CDR1 LNHDA, CDR2 SQIVND (reference sequence). Between the trimmed V and J ends, which lost 3 bases and 7 bases, there was a span of 13 bases. This CDR3 reads CASSILGGSQPQHF. DNA for the CDR3: TGTGCCAGTAGTATCCTAGGGGGTTCCCAGCCCCAGCATTTT.

The rearrangement uses TRBV7-8 and TRBJ1-2; D unclear. The germline V and J ends were trimmed by 2 bases and 8 bases, with 15 bases remaining between them. The CDR3 loop spans 14 amino acids. Germline V gene sequence: CDR1 SGHVS, CDR2 FQNEAQ. The CDR3 loop is CASSLRRTPDGYTF. CDR3 nucleotides: TGTGCCAGCAGCTTAAGGAGGACCCCGGACGGCTACACCTTC.

The V and J genes are TRBV6-1 and TRBJ1-5, with D hard to call. Germline-derived CDR1 and CDR2 are MNHNS and SASEGT. CDR3 size: 15 residues. Trimming took 6 bases from V and 3 from J, leaving 15 bases between them. CDR3 residues: CASSPGGTANQPQHF. The CDR3 region has the DNA TGTGCCAGCAGCCCCGGTGGTACTGCCAATCAGCCCCAGCATTTT.

The J gene is TRBJ2-1, the V gene TRBV9; 7 bases are shared with TRBD1. J lost 0 bases, V lost 4 bases, and 7 bases had no gene match. The CDR3 runs to 16 residues. The germline V gene has CDR1 SGDLS and CDR2 YYNGEE. CDR3 amino acids: CASSTGQLSSYNEQFF. The CDR3 bases are TGTGCCAGCAGCACGGGACAGCTGAGCTCCTACAATGAGCAGTTCTTC.

This chain links TRBV7-6 with TRBJ2-1; 9 bases are shared with TRBD2. The V gene end was trimmed by 0 bases and the J gene end by 7 bases; junction bases not matched to a gene: 19. The CDR3 sequence is 20 residues long. Germline-derived CDR1 and CDR2 are SGHVS and FNYEAQ. The CDR3 protein is CASSLAPSGDYPANYNEQFF. In DNA form, the CDR3 reads TGTGCCAGCAGCTTAGCGCCTAGCGGGGACTACCCAGCGAACTATAATGAGCAGTTCTTC.

The chain has TRBV18 and TRBJ2-1; TRBD2 agrees at 10 bases. Germline loops: CDR1 KGHSH, CDR2 LQKENI. The CDR3 runs 13 residues. V was pared by 4 bases and J by 8 bases, with 2 bases of the junction left unmatched. The CDR3 nucleotides are TGTGCCAGCTCACGGGGGACTAGCGATGAGCAGTTCTTC. Residues: CASSRGTSDEQFF. The full variable domain, completed using reference TRBV18 and TRBJ2-1, is NAGVMQNPRHLVRRRGQEARLRCSPMKGHSHVYWYRQLPEEGLKFMVYLQKENIIDESGMPKERFSAEFPKEGPSILRIQQVVRGDSAAYFCASSRGTSDEQFFGPGTRLTVL.

The chain joins TRBV7-8 to TRBJ1-5; D is uncertain. Germline CDR1 SGHVS, CDR2 FQNEAQ. The CDR3 spans 13 residues. V lost 7 bases to trimming and J lost 7 bases, with 14 bases between them. DNA of the CDR3: TGTGCCAGCACCTCCTCCTTATCGCAGCCCCAGCATTTT. It yields the protein CASTSSLSQPQHF.

CDR3 coding DNA: TGTGCCAGCAGTCCTCAACAGGGTGGCTATGGCTACACCTTC. Encoded protein: CASSPQQGGYGYTF. The V gene is TRBV28, the J gene TRBJ1-2, with TRBD1 as a possible D gene (6 bases). Germline CDR1 MDHEN, CDR2 SYDVKM. The V and J ends lost 5 bases and 4 bases respectively, with 14 bases between them. The CDR3 length is 14 residues.

This chain joins TRBV7-3 and TRBJ2-2; TRBD1 matches 7 bases. The junction had 3 bases not matched to a gene; V was cut back by 1 base and J by 4 bases. From germline, CDR1 is SGHTA and CDR2 FQGTGA. The CDR3 runs 15 residues. Written as DNA, the CDR3 is TGTGCCAGCAGCTTAAGTACAGGGGTCACCGGGGAGCTGTTTTTT. Translation: CASSLSTGVTGELFF. The entire variable domain, with the rest obtained from reference TRBV7-3 and TRBJ2-2, is as follows: GAGVSQTPSNKVTEKGKYVELRCDPISGHTALYWYRQSLGQGPEFLIYFQGTGAADDSGLPNDRFFAVRPEGSVSTLKIQRTERGDSAVYLCASSLSTGVTGELFFGEGSRLTVL.

The rearrangement uses TRBV4-1 and TRBJ2-3; TRBD2 agrees at 13 bases. This CDR3 is built from 17 residues. Germline assignment: CDR1 MGHRA and CDR2 YSYEKL. The junction had 6 bases not matched to a gene; V was cut back by 1 base and J by 5 bases. This chain's CDR3 is CASSQGLAGGRGDTQYF. The CDR3, as DNA: TGCGCCAGCAGCCAAGGACTAGCGGGGGGCCGTGGAGATACGCAGTATTTT.

The CDR3 is CASSKRPRSRGIEQYF. The CDR3, as DNA: TGTGCCAGCAGCAAAAGGCCCCGGAGCAGGGGAATCGAGCAGTACTTC. The chain is built from TRBV21-1 and TRBJ2-7; the D call in the table, TRBD1, was not verified against the DNA. TRBV21-1 is deemed a pseudogene. The CDR3 spans 16 residues.

This clone appeared a single time. This sequence joins TRBV5-6 and TRBJ1-4; TRBD1 matches 11 bases. J was trimmed by 4 bases and V by 0 bases; bases with no gene match: 5. The CDR3 totals 17 residues. Germline-derived CDR1 and CDR2 are SGHDT and YYEEEE. The CDR3 nucleotides are TGTGCCAGCAGCTTGGGTTGGACAGGGGGCCTTAATGAAAAACTGTTTTTT. This translates into CASSLGWTGGLNEKLFF.

This chain links TRBV10-3 with TRBJ2-3, with 7 bases that match TRBD2. Germline CDR1 ENHRY, CDR2 SYGVKD. The CDR3 extends over 18 amino acids. The J segment lost 1 base and the V segment lost 2 bases, leaving 12 bases of the junction unmatched. This CDR3 is CAISEMTSHGGGTDTQYF. The CDR3 DNA reads TGTGCCATCAGTGAGATGACTAGCCATGGAGGAGGCACAGATACGCAGTATTTT.

The DNA of the CDR3 is TGTGCCAGCAGCCAAGCGGCGGCTAGCGGGCGCCTATGGTATTTT. Translating it yields CASSQAAASGRLWYF. This rearrangement joins TRBV4-2 to TRBJ2-3, with 8 bases aligning to TRBD2. The germline V gene encodes CDR1 LGHNA and CDR2 YNFKEQ. Unmatched junction bases numbered 14, after V lost 1 base and J lost 14 bases. This CDR3 has 15 amino acids.